This T cell receptor (beta chain) was recorded in a study of T cells in Graves' hyperthyroidism and ophthalmopathy. The investigators amplified TCR beta CDR3 regions from RNA transcripts. First-round RT-PCR with HTBI primers amplified the TCR CDR3 region. TCRdb re-called the multiplex PCR reads through MiXCR, storing one row per CDR3 protein. Counted here are 500,000 to 600,000 distinct CDR3 sequences, roughly 45% occurring once; the ten biggest clones make up about two fifths. Diagnoses were established using clinical symptoms, serum thyroxine and TRAb, thyroid ultrasound and orbital computed tomography. This clonotype was seen more than once but under ten times. The sample was peripheral blood or thyroid tissue (not recorded which). The sequence derives from an adult woman with Graves' disease, either hyperthyroidism or ophthalmopathy (not recorded which).

Written as DNA, the CDR3 is TGTGCCAGCAGCGAGGCTAACTATGGCTACACCTTC. This sequence encodes CASSEANYGYTF. The gene calls are TRBV7-2 and TRBJ1-2; D gene ambiguous. The germline V and J ends were trimmed by 5 bases and 0 bases, with 4 bases remaining between them. The CDR3 loop spans 12 amino acids. Germline CDR1 reads SGHTA; CDR2 reads FQGNSA.